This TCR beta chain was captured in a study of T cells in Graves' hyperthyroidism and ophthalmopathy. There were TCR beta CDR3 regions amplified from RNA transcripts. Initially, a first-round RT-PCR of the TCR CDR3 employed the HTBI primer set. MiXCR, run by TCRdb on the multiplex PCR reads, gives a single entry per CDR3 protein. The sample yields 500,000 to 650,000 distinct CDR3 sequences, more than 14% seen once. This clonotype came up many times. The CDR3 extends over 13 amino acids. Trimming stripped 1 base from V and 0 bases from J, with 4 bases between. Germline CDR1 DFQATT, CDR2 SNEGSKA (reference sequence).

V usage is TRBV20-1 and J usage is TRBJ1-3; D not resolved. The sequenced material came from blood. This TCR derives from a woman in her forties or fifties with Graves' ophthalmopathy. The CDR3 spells CSARVRSGNTIYF. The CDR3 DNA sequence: TGCAGTGCTAGAGTACGCTCTGGAAACACCATATATTTT.